The 3 T cell receptor beta chains below were found in one sample sequenced in a study of shared clonotypes between healthy human individuals. Clones were read by immunoSEQ multiplex PCR, and TCRdb kept only the in-frame ones, dropping some. The sample has approximately 500,000 clones, 75% to 80% seen once; the top ten hold around 12%. The sequenced sample consisted of PBMCs. These receptors were collected from a woman in her thirties or forties in good health. Some clones in this sample may be carry-over from other donors' samples.

This chain links TRBV7-9 with TRBJ2-5; D is perhaps TRBD2 (7 bases). V was trimmed by 8 bases and J by 3 bases, leaving 16 bases between them. Germline lookup yields CDR1 SEHNR and CDR2 FQNEAQ (reference sequence). This CDR3 is built from 14 residues. Here the CDR3 DNA reads TGTGCCAGCGAGCTCGGGGGGCAGAAAGAGACCCAGTACTTC. Encoded protein: CASELGGQKETQYF.

The chain employs TRBV28 and TRBJ2-2; no clear D gene. Trimming left V 1 base short and J 0 bases short, with 9 bases between. The CDR3 extends over 16 amino acids. Germline CDR1 reads MDHEN; CDR2 reads SYDVKM. For the CDR3, the DNA is TGTGCCAGCAGTTTATTGTCGTTCGCGAACACCGGGGAGCTGTTTTTT. Protein: CASSLLSFANTGELFF.

The gene calls are TRBV5-1 and TRBJ1-4; the D is unclear. The CDR3 covers 16 residues. Looked up from germline, CDR1 is SGHRS and CDR2 is YFSETQ. Trimming took 0 bases from V and 3 from J, leaving 12 bases between them. The CDR3 spells CASSLAAVSANEKLFF. DNA for the CDR3: TGCGCCAGCAGCTTGGCCGCAGTTTCGGCTAATGAAAAACTGTTTTTT.